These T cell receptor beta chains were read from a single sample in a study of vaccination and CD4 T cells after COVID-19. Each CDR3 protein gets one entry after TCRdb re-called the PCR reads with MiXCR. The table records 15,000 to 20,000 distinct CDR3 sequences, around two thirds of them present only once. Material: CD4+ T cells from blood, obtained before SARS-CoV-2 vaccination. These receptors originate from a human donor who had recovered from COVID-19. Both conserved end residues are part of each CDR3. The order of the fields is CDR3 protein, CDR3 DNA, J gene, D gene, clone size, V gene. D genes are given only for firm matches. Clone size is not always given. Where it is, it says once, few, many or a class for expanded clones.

CDR3 protein: CAWSTRGPNTQYF; CDR3 DNA: TGTGCCTGGAGCACAAGGGGCCCTAATACGCAGTATTTT; J gene: TRBJ2-3; D gene: -; clone size: -; V gene: TRBV30
CDR3 protein: CASSSGGPYSNQPQHF; CDR3 DNA: TGTGCCAGCAGCTCGGGGGGCCCATATAGCAATCAGCCCCAGCATTTT; J gene: TRBJ1-5; D gene: -; clone size: few; V gene: TRBV6-1
CDR3 protein: CASSTYDRGSIQYF; CDR3 DNA: TGTGCCAGTAGTACTTACGACAGGGGAAGCATTCAGTACTTC; J gene: TRBJ2-4; D gene: TRBD1; clone size: -; V gene: TRBV19
CDR3 protein: CASSSEGSNQPQHF; CDR3 DNA: TGTGCCAGCTCTTCAGAGGGGAGCAATCAGCCCCAGCATTTT; J gene: TRBJ1-5; D gene: -; clone size: few; V gene: TRBV2
CDR3 protein: CSAPLRQGRREAQYF; CDR3 DNA: TGCAGTGCCCCGCTCCGGCAGGGGAGGAGAGAGGCCCAGTACTTC; J gene: TRBJ2-5; D gene: -; clone size: -; V gene: TRBV20-1
CDR3 protein: CSARVVQGATGELFF; CDR3 DNA: TGCAGTGCTAGAGTCGTACAGGGGGCGACCGGGGAGCTGTTTTTT; J gene: TRBJ2-2; D gene: TRBD1; clone size: few; V gene: TRBV20-1
CDR3 protein: CASSPLQETQYF; CDR3 DNA: TGTGCCAGTAGCCCTCTCCAAGAGACCCAGTACTTC; J gene: TRBJ2-5; D gene: -; clone size: -; V gene: TRBV19
CDR3 protein: CASSNPRGIGTEAFF; CDR3 DNA: TGTGCCAGCAGTAACCCTAGGGGGATTGGAACTGAAGCTTTCTTT; J gene: TRBJ1-1; D gene: -; clone size: -; V gene: TRBV6-2/TRBV6-3
CDR3 protein: CSAPRLVQGTDTQYF; CDR3 DNA: TGCAGTGCTCCGCGACTAGTCCAAGGCACAGATACGCAGTATTTT; J gene: TRBJ2-3; D gene: -; clone size: -; V gene: TRBV20-1
CDR3 protein: CASSPITRQSNSPLHF; CDR3 DNA: TGTGCCAGCTCACCAATTACCAGACAGAGTAATTCACCCCTCCACTTT; J gene: TRBJ1-6; D gene: -; clone size: -; V gene: TRBV18
CDR3 protein: CASSLEYGRSPLHF; CDR3 DNA: TGTGCCAGCAGCTTAGAGTACGGTCGTTCACCCCTCCACTTT; J gene: TRBJ1-6; D gene: -; clone size: -; V gene: TRBV11-1
CDR3 protein: CASTRVPRLRPSYEQYF; CDR3 DNA: TGTGCCAGTACGAGGGTTCCTAGACTGCGGCCGTCCTACGAGCAGTACTTC; J gene: TRBJ2-7; D gene: -; clone size: -; V gene: TRBV19
CDR3 protein: CASSERSNQPQHF; CDR3 DNA: TGTGCCAGCAGTGAGCGAAGCAATCAGCCCCAGCATTTT; J gene: TRBJ1-5; D gene: -; clone size: -; V gene: TRBV2
CDR3 protein: CSVHTFTDTQYF; CDR3 DNA: TGCAGTGTACACACCTTCACAGATACGCAGTATTTT; J gene: TRBJ2-3; D gene: -; clone size: -; V gene: TRBV20-1
CDR3 protein: CSAANRGRIGGYTF; CDR3 DNA: TGCAGTGCCGCAAACAGGGGGCGCATCGGTGGCTACACCTTC; J gene: TRBJ1-2; D gene: TRBD1; clone size: -; V gene: TRBV20-1
CDR3 protein: CAISALASGGLLRRSYEQYF; CDR3 DNA: TGTGCCATCAGTGCTTTGGCTAGCGGGGGGTTATTACGTCGCTCCTACGAGCAGTACTTC; J gene: TRBJ2-7; D gene: TRBD2; clone size: -; V gene: TRBV6-1
CDR3 protein: CASKAPGLGTYNEQFF; CDR3 DNA: TGTGCCAGTAAGGCACCGGGACTGGGCACCTACAATGAGCAGTTCTTC; J gene: TRBJ2-1; D gene: -; clone size: -; V gene: TRBV19
CDR3 protein: CASSLQDRETQYF; CDR3 DNA: TGTGCCAGCAGCCTCCAGGATCGCGAGACCCAGTACTTC; J gene: TRBJ2-5; D gene: -; clone size: -; V gene: TRBV7-2
CDR3 protein: CASSEGGGPYEQYF; CDR3 DNA: TGTGCCAGCAGTGAGGGCGGGGGCCCCTACGAGCAGTACTTC; J gene: TRBJ2-7; D gene: -; clone size: -; V gene: TRBV6-1
CDR3 protein: CSASSSGRAGISETQYF; CDR3 DNA: TGCAGTGCTTCTTCTAGCGGGAGGGCCGGGATTAGCGAGACCCAGTACTTC; J gene: TRBJ2-5; D gene: TRBD2; clone size: -; V gene: TRBV20-1
CDR3 protein: CVSSPGWPGGMNTEAFF; CDR3 DNA: TGTGTCAGCAGTCCCGGATGGCCAGGGGGCATGAACACTGAAGCTTTCTTT; J gene: TRBJ1-1; D gene: TRBD1; clone size: -; V gene: TRBV27
CDR3 protein: CASSRDSRAPLHF; CDR3 DNA: TGTGCCAGCAGCCGGGACAGCCGTGCACCCCTCCACTTT; J gene: TRBJ1-6; D gene: TRBD1; clone size: -; V gene: TRBV6-1
CDR3 protein: CASSQDRGRSTGELFF; CDR3 DNA: TGCGCCAGCAGCCAAGATCGCGGGAGGAGCACCGGGGAGCTGTTTTTT; J gene: TRBJ2-2; D gene: TRBD2; clone size: -; V gene: TRBV4-1
CDR3 protein: CASSTAGGPVTQYF; CDR3 DNA: TGTGCCAGCAGTACAGCGGGAGGGCCTGTTACGCAGTATTTT; J gene: TRBJ2-3; D gene: TRBD2; clone size: -; V gene: TRBV28
CDR3 protein: CASSSTGTGEDEQYF; CDR3 DNA: TGTGCCAGCAGCTCTACCGGGACAGGGGAAGACGAGCAGTACTTC; J gene: TRBJ2-7; D gene: TRBD1; clone size: -; V gene: TRBV11-1
CDR3 protein: CASSPQLHTANTGELFF; CDR3 DNA: TGTGCCAGCAGCCCACAATTACACACTGCGAACACCGGGGAGCTGTTTTTT; J gene: TRBJ2-2; D gene: -; clone size: once; V gene: TRBV7-9
CDR3 protein: CASSPKPGTGELFF; CDR3 DNA: TGTGCCAGCAGCCCTAAACCAGGCACCGGGGAGCTGTTTTTT; J gene: TRBJ2-2; D gene: -; clone size: -; V gene: TRBV7-3
CDR3 protein: CSVDRRGSGYTF; CDR3 DNA: TGCAGCGTTGATAGGCGGGGCAGTGGCTACACCTTC; J gene: TRBJ1-2; D gene: -; clone size: -; V gene: TRBV29-1
CDR3 protein: CASSKRNYGYTF; CDR3 DNA: TGTGCCAGCAGCAAGCGTAACTATGGCTACACCTTC; J gene: TRBJ1-2; D gene: -; clone size: -; V gene: TRBV28
CDR3 protein: CASSKGLVNTGELFF; CDR3 DNA: TGTGCCAGTAGCAAAGGACTAGTTAACACCGGGGAGCTGTTTTTT; J gene: TRBJ2-2; D gene: TRBD2; clone size: -; V gene: TRBV19
CDR3 protein: CATSTSGTSNEQFF; CDR3 DNA: TGTGCCACCAGTACTAGCGGGACTTCGAATGAGCAGTTCTTC; J gene: TRBJ2-1; D gene: TRBD2; clone size: -; V gene: TRBV24-1
CDR3 protein: CSARGPYTGELFF; CDR3 DNA: TGCAGTGCTAGAGGCCCGTACACCGGGGAGCTGTTTTTT; J gene: TRBJ2-2; D gene: -; clone size: -; V gene: TRBV20-1
CDR3 protein: CASTPGSYEQYF; CDR3 DNA: TGTGCCAGCACCCCCGGCTCCTACGAGCAGTACTTC; J gene: TRBJ2-7; D gene: -; clone size: -; V gene: TRBV2
CDR3 protein: CASSQWAGYEQYF; CDR3 DNA: TGCGCCAGCAGCCAATGGGCCGGCTACGAGCAGTACTTC; J gene: TRBJ2-7; D gene: -; clone size: -; V gene: TRBV4-1
CDR3 protein: CASSPNRRAGQETQYF; CDR3 DNA: TGTGCCAGCTCACCAAATCGCCGTGCGGGACAAGAGACCCAGTACTTC; J gene: TRBJ2-5; D gene: -; clone size: -; V gene: TRBV18
CDR3 protein: CATSRVWGIGQPQHF; CDR3 DNA: TGTGCCACCAGCAGAGTCTGGGGTATCGGTCAGCCCCAGCATTTT; J gene: TRBJ1-5; D gene: -; clone size: few; V gene: TRBV15
CDR3 protein: CASTQRDSFPYGYTF; CDR3 DNA: TGTGCCAGCACCCAGAGAGACAGTTTCCCTTATGGCTACACCTTC; J gene: TRBJ1-2; D gene: -; clone size: -; V gene: TRBV12-3/TRBV12-4
CDR3 protein: CASSPGRGTDTQYF; CDR3 DNA: TGTGCCAGCAGTCCCGGGAGGGGCACAGATACGCAGTATTTT; J gene: TRBJ2-3; D gene: TRBD2; clone size: -; V gene: TRBV27
CDR3 protein: CASSSQSLAAGELFF; CDR3 DNA: TGTGCCAGCAGTTCCCAATCTCTAGCGGCCGGGGAGCTGTTTTTT; J gene: TRBJ2-2; D gene: TRBD2; clone size: -; V gene: TRBV28
CDR3 protein: CASGLPTDPAGSIQYF; CDR3 DNA: TGTGCCAGCGGTTTACCCACCGACCCGGCGGGGAGCATTCAGTACTTC; J gene: TRBJ2-4; D gene: -; clone size: -; V gene: TRBV28
CDR3 protein: CASSFLRSSGGLDPYNEQFF; CDR3 DNA: TGTGCCAGCAGCTTTCTCCGGAGCTCGGGGGGACTGGATCCCTACAATGAGCAGTTCTTC; J gene: TRBJ2-1; D gene: TRBD2; clone size: few; V gene: TRBV7-9
CDR3 protein: CSGSSRSYNEQFF; CDR3 DNA: TGCAGCGGCTCGTCCCGCTCCTACAATGAGCAGTTCTTC; J gene: TRBJ2-1; D gene: -; clone size: -; V gene: TRBV29-1
CDR3 protein: CASSVLQVGQPQHF; CDR3 DNA: TGTGCCAGCAGTGTGCTTCAAGTGGGTCAGCCCCAGCATTTT; J gene: TRBJ1-5; D gene: -; clone size: -; V gene: TRBV6-2/TRBV6-3
CDR3 protein: CSAQRARVNEQFF; CDR3 DNA: TGCAGTGCTCAGAGGGCCCGAGTTAATGAGCAGTTCTTC; J gene: TRBJ2-1; D gene: -; clone size: -; V gene: TRBV20-1
CDR3 protein: CAIRESGEDEQYF; CDR3 DNA: TGCGCCATCAGGGAGTCGGGTGAGGACGAGCAGTACTTC; J gene: TRBJ2-7; D gene: -; clone size: -; V gene: TRBV10-3
CDR3 protein: CATSRQMSPGQNEQYF; CDR3 DNA: TGTGCCACCAGCAGACAAATGAGCCCTGGACAGAACGAGCAGTACTTC; J gene: TRBJ2-7; D gene: -; clone size: -; V gene: TRBV15
CDR3 protein: CASSRGTSGHNEQFF; CDR3 DNA: TGTGCCAGTAGTAGGGGGACTAGCGGGCATAATGAGCAGTTCTTC; J gene: TRBJ2-1; D gene: TRBD2; clone size: -; V gene: TRBV19
CDR3 protein: CASSGDRGSTDTQYF; CDR3 DNA: TGTGCCAGCAGCGGGGACAGGGGAAGCACAGATACGCAGTATTTT; J gene: TRBJ2-3; D gene: TRBD1; clone size: -; V gene: TRBV7-2
CDR3 protein: CASSTDAGNNSPLHF; CDR3 DNA: TGCGCCAGCAGCACGGACGCCGGGAACAATTCACCCCTCCACTTT; J gene: TRBJ1-6; D gene: -; clone size: -; V gene: TRBV5-1
CDR3 protein: CASSLVSGAGGGQETQYF; CDR3 DNA: TGTGCCAGCAGTTTGGTGTCAGGGGCAGGGGGTGGCCAAGAGACCCAGTACTTC; J gene: TRBJ2-5; D gene: TRBD1; clone size: -; V gene: TRBV28
CDR3 protein: CAIGTSGTNEQFF; CDR3 DNA: TGTGCCATCGGGACTAGCGGGACCAATGAGCAGTTCTTC; J gene: TRBJ2-1; D gene: TRBD2; clone size: few; V gene: TRBV10-3
CDR3 protein: CATSQTYRTYEQFF; CDR3 DNA: TGTGCCACCAGCCAGACTTATCGGACTTATGAGCAGTTCTTC; J gene: TRBJ2-1; D gene: -; clone size: -; V gene: TRBV15
CDR3 protein: CASSVNRDTEAFF; CDR3 DNA: TGTGCCAGTAGTGTAAACAGGGACACTGAAGCTTTCTTT; J gene: TRBJ1-1; D gene: -; clone size: -; V gene: TRBV19
CDR3 protein: CASSPTGTYEQYF; CDR3 DNA: TGTGCCAGCAGCCCCACAGGGACGTACGAGCAGTACTTC; J gene: TRBJ2-7; D gene: -; clone size: -; V gene: TRBV7-9
CDR3 protein: CASSLGPGNTIYF; CDR3 DNA: TGTGCCAGCAGCTTAGGGCCTGGAAACACCATATATTTT; J gene: TRBJ1-3; D gene: -; clone size: -; V gene: TRBV7-2